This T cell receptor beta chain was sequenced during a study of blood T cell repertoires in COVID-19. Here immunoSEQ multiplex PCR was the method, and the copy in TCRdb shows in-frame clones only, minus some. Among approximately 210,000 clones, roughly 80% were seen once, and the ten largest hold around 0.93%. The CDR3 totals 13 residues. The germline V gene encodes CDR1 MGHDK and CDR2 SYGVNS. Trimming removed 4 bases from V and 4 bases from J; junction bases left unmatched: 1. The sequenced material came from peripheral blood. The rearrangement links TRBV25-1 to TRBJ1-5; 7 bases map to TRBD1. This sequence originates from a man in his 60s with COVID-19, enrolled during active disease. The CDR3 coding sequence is TGTGCCAGCAGTGGACAGGGAAATCAGCCCCAGCATTTT. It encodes CASSGQGNQPQHF.